Sequencing of this T cell receptor (beta chain) was carried out in a study of blood T cells in healthy people across ages. A sample-barcoded 5' primer and a J-beta primer mix were used in a second PCR of roughly 7 to 11 cycles. Each cDNA molecule carried a tag from a template-switch adaptor that contained 12 random nucleotides. TCRdb analysed the 5' RACE reads with MiXCR anew, one entry per CDR3 protein. The top ten hold less than 15% of the sample, which has around 1,100,000 distinct CDR3 sequences, roughly two fifths seen once. The CDR3 spans 14 residues. Per the germline V gene, CDR1 is DFQATT and CDR2 is SNEGSKA (reference sequence). V was trimmed by 2 bases and J by 1 base, leaving 11 bases between them. This clonotype has a count of ten or more. Its specificity is unknown. Study observations and caveats: Long-lived donors exceeded aged donors in naive CD4+ cells and diversity. Across the age range, TCR beta diversity per million T cells fell in a roughly linear way.

Sequenced input: blood. The V call is TRBV20-1, the J call TRBJ2-5; D not certain. This sequence was found in a man younger than 35 in good health. The CDR3 is CSARRAGLQETQYF. The CDR3, as DNA: TGCAGTGCTAGACGGGCAGGCCTCCAAGAGACCCAGTACTTC.